This T cell receptor beta chain emerged from a study of blood T cell repertoires in COVID-19. About the research overall: Researchers got acute and convalescent COVID-19 samples from the United States, Italy and Spain.

TCRdb's copy holds only in-frame clones and misses some; the assay was immunoSEQ multiplex PCR. The repertoire includes 150,000 to 200,000 clones, around 83% of them detected once, and 6.5% to 9% sits in the top ten. The receptor comes from a woman aged 55-69 years with acute or convalescent COVID-19. Sequencing used peripheral blood.

CDR3 in DNA: TGTGCCTGGGAGAAAGTGGGGAGGAATGAAAAACTGTTTTTT. Translation gives CAWEKVGRNEKLFF. The J gene is TRBJ1-4, the V gene TRBV30; D not resolved. CDR1 and CDR2 from the germline V gene are GTSNPN and SVGIG (reference sequence). This CDR3 is built from 14 residues. V lost 5 bases to trimming and J lost 5 bases, with 15 bases between them.